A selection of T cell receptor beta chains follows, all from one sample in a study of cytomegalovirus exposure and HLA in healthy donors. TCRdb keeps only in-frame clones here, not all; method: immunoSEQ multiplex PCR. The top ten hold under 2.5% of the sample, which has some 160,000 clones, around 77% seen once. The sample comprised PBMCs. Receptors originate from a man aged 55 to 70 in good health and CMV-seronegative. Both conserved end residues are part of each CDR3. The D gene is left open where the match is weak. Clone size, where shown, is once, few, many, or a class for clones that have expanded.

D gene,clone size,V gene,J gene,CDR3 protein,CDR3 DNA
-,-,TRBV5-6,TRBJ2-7,CARAVRNEQYF,TGTGCCCGAGCGGTCCGGAACGAGCAGTACTTC
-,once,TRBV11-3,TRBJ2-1,CASSFAAGLNEQFF,TGTGCCAGCAGCTTTGCGGCAGGGTTAAATGAGCAGTTCTTC
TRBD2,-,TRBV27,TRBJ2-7,CASRRGTSGGEQYF,TGTGCCAGCAGACGAGGGACTAGCGGGGGAGAGCAGTACTTC
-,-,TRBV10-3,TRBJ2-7,CAISGRQGFSYEQYF,TGTGCCATCAGTGGTCGGCAGGGGTTCTCCTACGAGCAGTACTTC
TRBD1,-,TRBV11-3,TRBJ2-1,CASSMDRGNEQFF,TGTGCCAGCAGCATGGACAGGGGCAATGAGCAGTTCTTC
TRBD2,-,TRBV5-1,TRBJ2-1,CASSPSPVASGYNEQFF,TGCGCCAGCAGCCCCTCCCCGGTAGCTAGCGGCTACAATGAGCAGTTCTTC
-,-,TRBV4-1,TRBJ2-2,CASSQTNRDTGELFF,TGCGCCAGCAGCCAAACTAACAGGGACACCGGGGAGCTGTTTTTT
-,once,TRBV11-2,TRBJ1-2,CASSSIIGGRGHYGYTF,TGTGCCAGCAGCTCAATAATTGGGGGGAGAGGGCACTATGGCTACACCTTC
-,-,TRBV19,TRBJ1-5,CASSIRQPNQPQHF,TGTGCCAGTAGTATAAGACAGCCCAATCAGCCCCAGCATTTT
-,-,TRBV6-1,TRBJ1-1,CASSEALPVGAKAFF,TGTGCCAGCAGTGAAGCGCTTCCGGTAGGGGCCAAAGCTTTCTTT
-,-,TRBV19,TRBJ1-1,CASSLDIDTEAFF,TGTGCCAGTTCGCTTGACATTGACACTGAAGCTTTCTTT
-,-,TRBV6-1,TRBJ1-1,CASSVLPGAQLNTEAFF,TGTGCCAGCAGTGTATTGCCAGGGGCTCAGTTGAACACTGAAGCTTTCTTT
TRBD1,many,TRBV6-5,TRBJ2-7,CASSYGTGDLYEQYF,TGTGCCAGCAGTTACGGGACAGGAGACCTTTACGAGCAGTACTTC
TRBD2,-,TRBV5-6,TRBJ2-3,CASSLSSAGEWSTDTQYF,TGTGCCAGCAGCCTGTCTAGTGCGGGAGAGTGGAGCACAGATACGCAGTATTTT
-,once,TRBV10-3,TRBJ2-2,CASGKNTGELFF,TGTGCCTCAGGGAAGAACACCGGGGAGCTGTTTTTT
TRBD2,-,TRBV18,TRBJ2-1,CASSPGLAGNYNEQFF,TGTGCCAGCTCACCCGGACTAGCGGGCAACTACAATGAGCAGTTCTTC
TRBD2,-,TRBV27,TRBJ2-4,CASSVGAGDKNIQYF,TGTGCCAGCAGTGTAGGAGCGGGAGACAAAAACATTCAGTACTTC
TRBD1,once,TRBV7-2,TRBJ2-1,CASSLRISDRGHEQFF,TGTGCCAGCAGCTTACGGATTTCGGACAGGGGCCATGAGCAGTTCTTC
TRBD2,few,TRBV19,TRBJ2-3,CASSINSGADTQYF,TGTGCCAGTAGTATTAATAGCGGGGCAGATACGCAGTATTTT
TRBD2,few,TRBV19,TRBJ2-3,CASSIKAGVDTQYF,TGTGCCAGTAGTATAAAGGCGGGAGTAGATACGCAGTATTTT
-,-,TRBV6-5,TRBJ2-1,CASSYLAGSSYNEQFF,TGTGCCAGCAGTTACTTGGCCGGGAGCTCCTACAATGAGCAGTTCTTC
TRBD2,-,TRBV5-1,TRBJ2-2,CASSLGGGPGELFF,TGCGCCAGCAGCCTGGGCGGGGGGCCCGGGGAGCTGTTTTTT
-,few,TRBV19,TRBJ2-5,CASSISRGTDQETQYF,TGTGCCAGTAGTATATCACGGGGGACGGACCAAGAGACCCAGTACTTC
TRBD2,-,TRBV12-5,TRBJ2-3,CASGFGTSRSTDTQYF,TGTGCTAGTGGTTTCGGGACTAGCAGGAGCACAGATACGCAGTATTTT
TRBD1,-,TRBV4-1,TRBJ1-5,CASSQPGQQHQPQNF,TGCGCCAGCAGCCAGCCGGGACAGCAACATCAGCCCCAGAATTTT
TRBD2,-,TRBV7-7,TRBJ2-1,CASSRLAGSYNEQFF,TGTGCTAGCAGCCGACTAGCGGGGTCCTACAATGAGCAGTTCTTC
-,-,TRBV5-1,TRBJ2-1,CASSSDGGPYNEQFF,TGCGCCAGCAGCTCAGACGGTGGGCCCTACAATGAGCAGTTCTTC
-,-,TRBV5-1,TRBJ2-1,CASSLEGSSYNEQFF,TGCGCCAGCAGCTTGGAAGGGAGCTCCTACAATGAGCAGTTCTTC
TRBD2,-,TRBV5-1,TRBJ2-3,CASSLAGLVDTDTQYF,TGCGCCAGCAGCTTAGCGGGGTTAGTCGACACAGATACGCAGTATTTT
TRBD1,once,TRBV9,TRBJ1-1,CASSASGTGPEAFF,TGTGCCAGCAGCGCCTCCGGGACAGGACCTGAAGCTTTCTTT
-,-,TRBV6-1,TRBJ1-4,CASLEQLNEKLFF,TGTGCCAGCCTCGAACAGCTTAATGAAAAACTGTTTTTT
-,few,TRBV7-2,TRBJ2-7,CASSLIQGYEQYF,TGTGCCAGCAGTTTAATTCAGGGTTACGAGCAGTACTTC
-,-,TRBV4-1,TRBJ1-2,CASSPFGAETANYGYTF,TGCGCCAGCAGCCCTTTTGGGGCCGAGACAGCTAACTATGGCTACACCTTC
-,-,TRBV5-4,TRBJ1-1,CASSTLGDTNTEAFF,TGTGCCAGCAGCACCCTGGGGGACACCAACACTGAAGCTTTCTTT
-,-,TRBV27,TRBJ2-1,CASSPSFF,TGTGCCAGCAGTCCAAGCTTCTTC
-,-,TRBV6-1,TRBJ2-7,CASFSRNFLSYEQYF,TGTGCCAGTTTCTCGAGAAACTTCCTATCCTACGAGCAGTACTTC
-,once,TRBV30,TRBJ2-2,CAWSVPRVGRTGELFF,TGTGCCTGGAGTGTACCCCGTGTCGGGAGAACCGGGGAGCTGTTTTTT
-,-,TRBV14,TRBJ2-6,CASSQESRQRSDSGANVLTF,TGTGCCAGCAGCCAAGAGAGCAGACAACGCTCGGACTCTGGGGCCAACGTCCTGACTTTC
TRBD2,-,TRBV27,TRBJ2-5,CASSSGTSGNNLYF,TGTGCCAGCAGCTCCGGGACTAGCGGGAATAATTTGTACTTC
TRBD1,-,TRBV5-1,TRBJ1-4,CASSLAGDSREKLFF,TGCGCCAGCAGCTTGGCCGGGGACAGCAGAGAAAAACTGTTTTTT
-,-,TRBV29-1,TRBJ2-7,CSARDSSSYEQYF,TGCAGCGCGCGGGACAGCAGCTCCTACGAGCAGTACTTC
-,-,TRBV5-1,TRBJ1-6,CASSLQGLNNSPLHF,TGCGCCAGCAGCTTGCAGGGACTAAATAATTCACCCCTCCACTTT
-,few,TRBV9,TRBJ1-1,CASSVGGYTEAFF,TGTGCCAGCAGCGTAGGCGGGTACACTGAAGCTTTCTTT
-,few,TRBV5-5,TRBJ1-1,CASSLGAGWGTEAFF,TGTGCCAGCAGCTTGGGGGCGGGATGGGGCACTGAAGCTTTCTTT
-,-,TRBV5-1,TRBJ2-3,CASRVGTQPRTDTQYF,TGCGCCAGCAGAGTCGGGACTCAGCCTCGCACAGATACGCAGTATTTT
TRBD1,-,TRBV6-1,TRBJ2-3,CASRGQGITDTQYF,TGTGCCAGCAGAGGACAGGGAATCACAGATACGCAGTATTTT
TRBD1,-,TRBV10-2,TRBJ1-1,CASSVSGGPMNTEAFF,TGCGCCAGCAGTGTCTCAGGGGGCCCCATGAACACTGAAGCTTTCTTT
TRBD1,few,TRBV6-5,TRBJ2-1,CASRRQGASNEQFF,TGTGCCAGCAGGCGACAGGGGGCCTCCAATGAGCAGTTCTTC
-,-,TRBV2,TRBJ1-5,CASSGNGQTYSNQPQHF,TGTGCCAGCAGTGGCAACGGACAGACCTATAGCAATCAGCCCCAGCATTTT
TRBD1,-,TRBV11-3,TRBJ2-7,CASSSGQGYEQYF,TGTGCCAGCAGCTCTGGACAGGGCTACGAGCAGTACTTC